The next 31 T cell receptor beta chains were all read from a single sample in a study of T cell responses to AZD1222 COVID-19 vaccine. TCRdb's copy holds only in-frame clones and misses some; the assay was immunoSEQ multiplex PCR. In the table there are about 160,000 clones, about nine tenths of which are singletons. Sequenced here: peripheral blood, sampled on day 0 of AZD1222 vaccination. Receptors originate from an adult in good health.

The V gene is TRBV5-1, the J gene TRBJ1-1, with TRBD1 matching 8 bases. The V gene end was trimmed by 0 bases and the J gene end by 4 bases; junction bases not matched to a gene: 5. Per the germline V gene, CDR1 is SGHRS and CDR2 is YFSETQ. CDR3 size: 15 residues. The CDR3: CASSLGQGQGTEAFF. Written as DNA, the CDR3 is TGCGCCAGCAGCTTGGGACAGGGGCAAGGCACTGAAGCTTTCTTT.

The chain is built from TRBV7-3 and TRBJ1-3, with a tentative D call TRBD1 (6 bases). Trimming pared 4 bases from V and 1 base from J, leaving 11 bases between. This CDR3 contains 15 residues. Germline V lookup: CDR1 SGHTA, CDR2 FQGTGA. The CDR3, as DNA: TGTGCCAGCAGCTCACAGGGTCAGTCTGGAAACACCATATATTTT. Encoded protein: CASSSQGQSGNTIYF.

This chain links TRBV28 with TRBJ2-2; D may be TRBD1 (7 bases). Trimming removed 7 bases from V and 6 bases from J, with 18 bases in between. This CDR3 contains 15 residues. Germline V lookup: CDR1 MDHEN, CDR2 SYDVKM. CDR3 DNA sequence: TGTGCCAGCATGTCCCCGGGCGGGACAGCCGGGGAGCTGTTTTTT. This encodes CASMSPGGTAGELFF.

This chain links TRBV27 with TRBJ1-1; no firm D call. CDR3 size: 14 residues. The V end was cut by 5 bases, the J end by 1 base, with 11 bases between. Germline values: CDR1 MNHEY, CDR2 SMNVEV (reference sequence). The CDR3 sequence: CASSPARENTEAFF. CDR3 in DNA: TGTGCCAGCAGTCCCGCTCGGGAGAACACTGAAGCTTTCTTT.

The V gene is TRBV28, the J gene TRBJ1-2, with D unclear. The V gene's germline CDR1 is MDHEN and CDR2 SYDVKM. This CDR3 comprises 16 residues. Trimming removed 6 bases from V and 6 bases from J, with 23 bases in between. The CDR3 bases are TGTGCCAGCAGCCTCCTCCGGCCGGTGTTAATCGATGGCTACACCTTC. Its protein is CASSLLRPVLIDGYTF.

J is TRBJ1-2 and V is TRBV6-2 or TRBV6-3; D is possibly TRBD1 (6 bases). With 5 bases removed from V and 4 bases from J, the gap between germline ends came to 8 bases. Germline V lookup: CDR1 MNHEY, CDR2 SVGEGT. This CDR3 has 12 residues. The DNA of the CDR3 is TGTGCCAGCAGTCTACAGGGCTATGGCTACACCTTC. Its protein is CASSLQGYGYTF.

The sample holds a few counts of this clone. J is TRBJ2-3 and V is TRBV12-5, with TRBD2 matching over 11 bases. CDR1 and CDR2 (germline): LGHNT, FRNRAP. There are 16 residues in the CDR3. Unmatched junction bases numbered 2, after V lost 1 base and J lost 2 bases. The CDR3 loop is CASGLGLAGITDTQYF. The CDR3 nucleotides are TGTGCTAGTGGTTTGGGACTAGCGGGAATCACAGATACGCAGTATTTT.

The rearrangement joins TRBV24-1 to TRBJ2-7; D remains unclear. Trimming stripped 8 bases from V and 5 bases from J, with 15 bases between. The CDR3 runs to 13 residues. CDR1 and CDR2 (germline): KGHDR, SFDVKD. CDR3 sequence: CATKVGIQDEQYF. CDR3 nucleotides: TGTGCCACCAAAGTTGGGATTCAAGACGAGCAGTACTTC.

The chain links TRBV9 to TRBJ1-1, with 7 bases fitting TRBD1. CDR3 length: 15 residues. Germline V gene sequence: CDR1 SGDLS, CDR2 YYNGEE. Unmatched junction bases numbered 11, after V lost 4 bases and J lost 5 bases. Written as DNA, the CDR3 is TGTGCCAGCAGCCTCGAGGGGGCGCGGGATACTGAAGCTTTCTTT. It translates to CASSLEGARDTEAFF.

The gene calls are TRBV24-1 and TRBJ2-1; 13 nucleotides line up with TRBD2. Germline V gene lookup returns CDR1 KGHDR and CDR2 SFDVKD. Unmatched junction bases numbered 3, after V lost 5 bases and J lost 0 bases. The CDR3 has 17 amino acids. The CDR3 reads CATSAGTSGISYNEQFF. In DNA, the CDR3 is TGTGCCACCAGTGCAGGGACTAGCGGGATCTCCTACAATGAGCAGTTCTTC.

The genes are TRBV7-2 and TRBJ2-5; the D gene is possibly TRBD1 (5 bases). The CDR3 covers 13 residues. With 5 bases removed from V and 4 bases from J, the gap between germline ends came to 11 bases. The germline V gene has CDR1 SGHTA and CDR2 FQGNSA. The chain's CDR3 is CASSIAGAETQYF. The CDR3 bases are TGTGCCAGCAGCATTGCTGGGGCAGAGACCCAGTACTTC.

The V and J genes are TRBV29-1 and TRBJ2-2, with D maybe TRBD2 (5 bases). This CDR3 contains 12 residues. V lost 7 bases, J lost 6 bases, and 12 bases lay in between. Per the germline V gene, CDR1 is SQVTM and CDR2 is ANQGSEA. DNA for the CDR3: TGCAGCGGCGAAGCGGTTGCCGGGGAGCTGTTTTTT. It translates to CSGEAVAGELFF.

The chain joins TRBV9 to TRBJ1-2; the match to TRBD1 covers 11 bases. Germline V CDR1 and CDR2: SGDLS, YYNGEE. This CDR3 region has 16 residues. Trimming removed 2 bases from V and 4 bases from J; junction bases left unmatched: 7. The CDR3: CASSVGQGAYGYGYTF. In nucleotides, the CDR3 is TGTGCCAGCAGCGTCGGACAGGGGGCTTATGGCTATGGCTACACCTTC.

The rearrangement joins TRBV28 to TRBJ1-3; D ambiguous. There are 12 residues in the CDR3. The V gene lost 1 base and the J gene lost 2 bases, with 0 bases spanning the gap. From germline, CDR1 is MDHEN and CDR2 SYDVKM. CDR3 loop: CASSLSGNTIYF. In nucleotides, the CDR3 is TGTGCCAGCAGTTTATCTGGAAACACCATATATTTT.

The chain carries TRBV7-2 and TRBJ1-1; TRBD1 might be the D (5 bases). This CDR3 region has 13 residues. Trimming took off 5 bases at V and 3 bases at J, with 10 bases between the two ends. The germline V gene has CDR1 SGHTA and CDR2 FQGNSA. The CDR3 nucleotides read TGTGCCAGCAGCCGGGACCGATACACTGAAGCTTTCTTT. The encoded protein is CASSRDRYTEAFF.

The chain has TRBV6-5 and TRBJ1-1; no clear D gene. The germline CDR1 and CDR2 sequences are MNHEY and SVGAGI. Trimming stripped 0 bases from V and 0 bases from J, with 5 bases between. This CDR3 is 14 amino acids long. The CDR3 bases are TGTGCCAGCAGTTACTCGATTTTGAACACTGAAGCTTTCTTT. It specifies CASSYSILNTEAFF.

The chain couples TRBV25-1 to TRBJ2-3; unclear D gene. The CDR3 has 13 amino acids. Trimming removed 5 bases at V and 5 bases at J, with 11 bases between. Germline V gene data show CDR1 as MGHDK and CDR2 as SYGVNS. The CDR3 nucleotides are TGTGCCAGCAGTCCCGCGCCGGAAGATACGCAGTATTTT. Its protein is CASSPAPEDTQYF.

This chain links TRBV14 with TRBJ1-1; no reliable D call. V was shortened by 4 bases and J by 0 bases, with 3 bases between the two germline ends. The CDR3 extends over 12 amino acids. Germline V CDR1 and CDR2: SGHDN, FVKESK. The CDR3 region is CASSRVNTEAFF. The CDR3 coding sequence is TGTGCCAGCAGCCGAGTGAACACTGAAGCTTTCTTT.

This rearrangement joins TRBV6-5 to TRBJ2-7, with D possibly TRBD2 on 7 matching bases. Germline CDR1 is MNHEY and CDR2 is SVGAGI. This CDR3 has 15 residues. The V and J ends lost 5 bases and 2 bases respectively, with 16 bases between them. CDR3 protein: CASSPQQGLPYEQYF. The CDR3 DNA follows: TGTGCCAGCAGTCCCCAACAGGGACTACCCTACGAGCAGTACTTC.

The CDR3 region is CASSVEGYGEKLFF. CDR3 in DNA: TGTGCCAGCAGCGTAGAAGGGTATGGGGAAAAACTGTTTTTT. The gene calls are TRBV9 and TRBJ1-4; no clear D. The CDR3 is 14 residues long. Between the trimmed V and J ends, which lost 0 bases and 8 bases, there was a span of 11 bases. Per the germline V gene, CDR1 is SGDLS and CDR2 is YYNGEE.

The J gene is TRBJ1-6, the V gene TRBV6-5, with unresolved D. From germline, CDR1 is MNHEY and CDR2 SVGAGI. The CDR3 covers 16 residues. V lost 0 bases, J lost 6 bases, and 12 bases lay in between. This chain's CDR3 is CASSYSGISANSPLHF. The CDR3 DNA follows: TGTGCCAGCAGTTACTCGGGGATATCGGCTAATTCACCCCTCCACTTT.

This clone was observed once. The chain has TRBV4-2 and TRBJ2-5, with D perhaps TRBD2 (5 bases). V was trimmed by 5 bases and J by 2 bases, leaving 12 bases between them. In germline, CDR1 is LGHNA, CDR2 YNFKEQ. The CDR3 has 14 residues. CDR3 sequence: CASSAGLEQETQYF. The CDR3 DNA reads TGTGCCAGCAGCGCCGGACTTGAACAAGAGACCCAGTACTTC.

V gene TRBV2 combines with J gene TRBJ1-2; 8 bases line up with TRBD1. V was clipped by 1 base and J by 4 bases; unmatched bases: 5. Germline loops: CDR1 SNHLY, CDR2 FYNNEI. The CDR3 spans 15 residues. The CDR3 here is CASSEVRTGIYGYTF. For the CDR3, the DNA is TGTGCCAGCAGTGAAGTGAGGACAGGGATCTATGGCTACACCTTC.

The CDR3 sequence: CASSIRTGRLGYEQFF. The CDR3, as DNA: TGTGCCAGTAGTATCCGGACAGGGAGGCTCGGATATGAGCAGTTCTTC. V is TRBV19 and J is TRBJ2-1; TRBD1 aligns across 8 bases. The germline CDR1 and CDR2 sequences are LNHDA and SQIVND (reference sequence). This CDR3 is built from 16 residues. The V segment lost 3 bases and the J segment 8 bases; nucleotides outside the gene matches: 12.

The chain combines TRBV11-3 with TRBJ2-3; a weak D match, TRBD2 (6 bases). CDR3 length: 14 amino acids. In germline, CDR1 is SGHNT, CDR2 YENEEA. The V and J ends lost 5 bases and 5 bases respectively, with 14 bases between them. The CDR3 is CASSPSRGVDTQYF. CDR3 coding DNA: TGTGCCAGCAGCCCTTCCCGCGGGGTAGATACGCAGTATTTT.

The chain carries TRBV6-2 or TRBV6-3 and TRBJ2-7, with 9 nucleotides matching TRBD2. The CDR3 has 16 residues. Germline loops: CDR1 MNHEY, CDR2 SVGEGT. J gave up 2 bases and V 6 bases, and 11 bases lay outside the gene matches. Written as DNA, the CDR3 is TGTGCCAGCAGCCCGGTAGAGCGGGAGGTCCCCTACGAGCAGTACTTC. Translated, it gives CASSPVEREVPYEQYF.

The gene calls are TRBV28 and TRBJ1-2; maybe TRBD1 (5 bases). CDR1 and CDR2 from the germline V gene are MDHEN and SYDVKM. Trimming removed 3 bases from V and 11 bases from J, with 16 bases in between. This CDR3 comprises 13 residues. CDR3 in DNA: TGTGCCAGCAGTTTTAGCCAGGGTCGTAAGTACACCTTC. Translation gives CASSFSQGRKYTF.

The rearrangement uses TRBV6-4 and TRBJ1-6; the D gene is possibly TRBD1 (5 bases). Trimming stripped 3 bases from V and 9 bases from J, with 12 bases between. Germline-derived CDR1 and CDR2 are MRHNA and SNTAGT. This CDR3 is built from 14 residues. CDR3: CASSEAQGGSPLHF. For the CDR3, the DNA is TGTGCCAGCAGTGAGGCCCAGGGAGGTTCACCCCTCCACTTT.

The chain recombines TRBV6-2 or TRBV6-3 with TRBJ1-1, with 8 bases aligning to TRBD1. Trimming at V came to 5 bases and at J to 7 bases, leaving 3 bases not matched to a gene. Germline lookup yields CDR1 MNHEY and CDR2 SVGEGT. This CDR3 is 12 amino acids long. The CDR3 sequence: CASSPGGSEAFF. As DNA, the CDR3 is TGTGCCAGCAGTCCAGGGGGCAGTGAAGCTTTCTTT.

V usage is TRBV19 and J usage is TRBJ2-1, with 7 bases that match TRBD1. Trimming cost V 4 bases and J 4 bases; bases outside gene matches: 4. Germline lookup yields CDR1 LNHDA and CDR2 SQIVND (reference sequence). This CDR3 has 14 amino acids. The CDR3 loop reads CASSKGQTYNEQFF. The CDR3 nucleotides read TGTGCCAGTAGTAAGGGACAGACTTACAATGAGCAGTTCTTC.

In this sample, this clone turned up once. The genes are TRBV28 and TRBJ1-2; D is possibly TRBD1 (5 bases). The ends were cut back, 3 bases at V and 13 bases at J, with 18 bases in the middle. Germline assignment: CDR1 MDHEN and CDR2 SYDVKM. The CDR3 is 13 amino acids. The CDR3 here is CASSFPEGWEGTF. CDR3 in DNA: TGTGCCAGCAGTTTCCCCGAGGGGTGGGAGGGCACCTTC.